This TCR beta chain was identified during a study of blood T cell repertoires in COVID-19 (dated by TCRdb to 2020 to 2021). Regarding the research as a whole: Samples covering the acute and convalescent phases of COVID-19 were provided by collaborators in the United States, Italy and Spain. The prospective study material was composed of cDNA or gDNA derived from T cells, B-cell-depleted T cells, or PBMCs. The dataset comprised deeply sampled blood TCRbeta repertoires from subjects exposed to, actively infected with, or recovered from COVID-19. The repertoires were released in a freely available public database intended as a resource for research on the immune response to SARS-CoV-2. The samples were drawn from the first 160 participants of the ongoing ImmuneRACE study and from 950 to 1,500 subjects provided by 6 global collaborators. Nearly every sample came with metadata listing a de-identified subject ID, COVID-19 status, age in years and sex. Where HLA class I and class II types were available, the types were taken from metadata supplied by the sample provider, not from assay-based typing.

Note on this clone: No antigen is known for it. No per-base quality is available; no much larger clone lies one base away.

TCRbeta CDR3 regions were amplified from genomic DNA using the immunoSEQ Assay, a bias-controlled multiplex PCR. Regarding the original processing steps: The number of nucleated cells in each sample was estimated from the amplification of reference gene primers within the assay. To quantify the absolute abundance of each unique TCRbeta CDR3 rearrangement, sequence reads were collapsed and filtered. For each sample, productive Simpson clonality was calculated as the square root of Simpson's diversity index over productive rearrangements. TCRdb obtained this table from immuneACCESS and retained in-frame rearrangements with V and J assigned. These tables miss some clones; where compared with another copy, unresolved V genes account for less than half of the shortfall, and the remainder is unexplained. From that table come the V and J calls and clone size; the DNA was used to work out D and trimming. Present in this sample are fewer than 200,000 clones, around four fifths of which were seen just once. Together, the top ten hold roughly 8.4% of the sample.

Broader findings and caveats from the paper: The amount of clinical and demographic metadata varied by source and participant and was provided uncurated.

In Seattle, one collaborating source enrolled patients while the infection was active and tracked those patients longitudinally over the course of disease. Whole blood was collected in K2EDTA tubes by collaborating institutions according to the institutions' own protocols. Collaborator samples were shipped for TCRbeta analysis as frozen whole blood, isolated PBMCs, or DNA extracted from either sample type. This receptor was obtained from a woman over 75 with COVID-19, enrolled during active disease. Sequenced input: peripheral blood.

CDR3 region: CASSEGLMNTEAFF. The DNA sequence is given as TGTGCCAGCAGTGAGGGACTCATGAACACTGAAGCTTTCTTT. The chain joins TRBV6-1 to TRBJ1-1; the D region possibly corresponds to TRBD1 (5 bases align). V gives up 3 bases and J gives up 0 bases, and the segment between their germline ends measures 8 bases. Reading the germline V gene gives CDR1 MNHNS and CDR2 SASEGT. The cysteine opens and the phenylalanine closes a CDR3 of 14 amino acids. The only DNA kept is the CDR3, 42 bases in frame from the first base.